This T cell receptor beta chain was sequenced for a study of blood T cells in healthy people across ages. Study-level points and caveats: Comparison with aged donors showed that long-lived donors had more naive CD4+ cells and higher diversity.

Together with a sample-barcoded 5' primer, a J-beta primer mix was included in a second PCR lasting roughly 6 to 12 cycles. TCRdb re-called the 5' RACE reads through MiXCR, storing one row per CDR3 protein. The sample records approximately 760,000 distinct CDR3 sequences, just under 25% being singletons. Each of the donors had approximately 10 milliliters of peripheral blood drawn into EDTA-treated Vacutainer tubes. Germline assignment: CDR1 SGHAT and CDR2 FQDESV (reference sequence). This CDR3 comprises 15 residues. With 7 bases removed from V and 2 bases from J, the gap between germline ends came to 17 bases. The sample holds many counts of this clonotype. The antigen is unknown. A further study also used this sample, focusing on T cells of mothers and their children. As that report states: For each mother, over 10 million TCR beta CDR3 reads were obtained, and for each child, roughly 2.8 million. Mother-child pairs who were related displayed a slightly higher overlap than unrelated pairs, a difference that was non-significant.

The sequencing input was blood. The sequence was obtained from a boy between 10 and 17 years old in good health. This rearrangement joins TRBV11-1 to TRBJ2-5; D is perhaps TRBD2 (5 bases). In DNA form, the CDR3 reads TGTGCCAGCACCAACATCCCGGGGTTTCAAGAGACCCAGTACTTC. Its protein is CASTNIPGFQETQYF.